The clone carrying this T cell receptor (beta chain) appeared many times. The data belong to a study of chronic HIV infection and antiretroviral therapy. MiXCR was run by TCRdb on the 5' RACE reads, yielding one entry per CDR3 protein. The sample has about 31,000 distinct CDR3 sequences, more than 7.5% seen once. Trimming left V 10 bases short and J 2 bases short, with 21 bases between. Germline assignment: CDR1 MNHEY and CDR2 SMNVEV (reference sequence). This CDR3 comprises 15 residues. Sequencing was done on a sample of peripheral blood. The clonotype comes from an adult who had HIV and had not received antiretroviral therapy, or was an uninfected healthy control (not recorded which). The V gene is TRBV27, the J gene TRBJ2-7; TRBD1 might be the D (6 bases). In DNA form, the CDR3 reads TGTGCCACCGGTATCCTACAGGGAGCCCCCTACGAGCAGTACTTC. Translation: CATGILQGAPYEQYF.